The 23 T cell receptor beta chains presented below share a single source sample, sequenced in a study of quantifying T cell responses using KT2 cells. Looking at the study overall: cDNA was made from DNase-treated RNA using alpha and beta constant primers.

An oligo carrying a UMI was ligated to the cDNA 3' end. First-round PCR used three to five cycles and beta primers RC1.1 and RC1.2 covering TRBC1 and TRBC2. TCRdb called the UMI-ligation and nested PCR reads again in MiXCR, with one record for every CDR3 protein. The sample contains approximately 41,000 distinct CDR3 sequences, over 15% of which appear only once. The sequenced sample was PBMCs spiked with cells of the T cell clone KT2. Source of these receptors: a human donor.

This clonotype was detected only a few times. The genes are TRBV6-6 and TRBJ2-7; D not resolved. Trimming shortened V by 0 bases and J by 3 bases, and 15 bases separated the two germline ends. The CDR3 extends over 16 amino acids. Germline CDR1 MNHNY, CDR2 SVGAGI (reference sequence). This CDR3 is CASSYSSQKLYYEQYF. CDR3 DNA: TGTGCCAGCAGTTACTCGAGTCAGAAATTATACTACGAGCAGTACTTC.

This clonotype has a handful of counts. The gene calls are TRBV27 and TRBJ1-5; D perhaps matches TRBD1 (5 bases). Trimming cost V 3 bases and J 3 bases, with 9 bases left between them. Per germline, CDR1 MNHEY and CDR2 SMNVEV (reference sequence). The CDR3 is 14 amino acids. For the CDR3, the DNA is TGTGCCAGCAGTTTGAACAGGTTCAATCAGCCCCAGCATTTT. Encoded protein: CASSLNRFNQPQHF.

This clonotype was detected only a few times. This chain connects TRBV20-1 to TRBJ2-1; D uncertain. This CDR3 comprises 11 residues. V was pared by 3 bases and J by 5 bases, with 5 bases between. Germline V gene data show CDR1 as DFQATT and CDR2 as SNEGSKA (reference sequence). The CDR3 DNA reads TGCAGTGCTAGCGCGAACAATGAGCAGTTCTTC. Translated, it gives CSASANNEQFF.

This clonotype came up many times. This sequence joins TRBV10-2 and TRBJ2-3; TRBD2 aligns across 12 bases. CDR1 WSHSY and CDR2 SAAADI come from the germline V gene. This CDR3 region has 19 residues. Trimming at V came to 8 bases and at J to 3 bases, leaving 18 bases not matched to a gene. CDR3 nucleotides: TGCGCCAGCGCCCCCGCGACTAGCGGGGGAGCTCAGGGGACAGATACGCAGTATTTT. Protein sequence: CASAPATSGGAQGTDTQYF.

The table lists this clonotype with a few counts. CDR3 amino acids: CASSHITSGTEAFF. The CDR3 DNA reads TGTGCCAGCAGCCATATAACCTCCGGAACTGAAGCTTTCTTT. The V gene is TRBV3-1, the J gene TRBJ1-1; the D is unclear. V was shortened by 3 bases and J by 5 bases, with 13 bases between the two germline ends. CDR1 and CDR2 (germline): LGHDT, YNNKEL (reference sequence). This CDR3 is 14 amino acids long.

The CDR3 DNA reads TGTGCCATCAGTGGCGGGGGGGCTGGTGATACGCAGTATTTT. This sequence encodes CAISGGGAGDTQYF. The J gene is TRBJ2-3, the V gene TRBV10-3; 9 nucleotides align to TRBD2. The CDR3 contains 14 residues. Germline V CDR1 and CDR2: ENHRY, SYGVKD. V was clipped by 4 bases and J by 6 bases; unmatched bases: 5.

This clonotype was counted between two and nine times. The chain is built from TRBV7-6 and TRBJ1-3, with TRBD1 identical over 8 bases. Trimming at V came to 4 bases and at J to 4 bases, leaving 6 bases not matched to a gene. The CDR3 extends over 15 amino acids. Germline V lookup: CDR1 SGHVS, CDR2 FNYEAQ. Here the CDR3 DNA reads TGTGCCAGCAGCTCGCAGGGGGCAGGAGGAAACACCATATATTTT. It encodes CASSSQGAGGNTIYF.

This clonotype has more than one count but fewer than ten. The chain links TRBV2 to TRBJ2-1; TRBD1 agrees at 8 bases. Germline-derived CDR1 and CDR2 are SNHLY and FYNNEI. V lost 4 bases and J lost 8; bases outside the gene matches: 7. This CDR3 spans 14 amino acids. CDR3 sequence reads: CASSANRGLDEQFF. The CDR3 DNA reads as TGTGCCAGCAGTGCGAACAGGGGGTTGGATGAGCAGTTCTTC.

The count of this clonotype is one. The chain couples TRBV6-1 to TRBJ1-3; TRBD1 aligns across 7 bases. With 6 bases clipped from V and 7 bases from J, the junction kept 9 bases outside the gene matches. This CDR3 comprises 14 residues. In germline, CDR1 is MNHNS, CDR2 SASEGT. CDR3 region: CASSLQGQGNTIYF. The CDR3 DNA is TGTGCCAGCAGCCTACAGGGGCAAGGGAACACCATATATTTT.

In this sample, this clonotype turned up many times. This rearrangement joins TRBV14 to TRBJ2-3; 7 bases match TRBD1. J gave up 5 bases and V 1 base, and 9 bases lay outside the gene matches. Germline V CDR1 and CDR2: SGHDN, FVKESK. There are 16 residues in the CDR3. CDR3 amino acids: CASSQGVDRVGDTQYF. CDR3 coding DNA: TGTGCCAGCAGCCAAGGAGTCGACAGGGTAGGAGATACGCAGTATTTT.

The chain employs TRBV6-5 and TRBJ2-2; TRBD2 agrees at 8 bases. This CDR3 has 14 residues. Trimming cost V 8 bases and J 8 bases; bases outside gene matches: 10. Germline CDR1 MNHEY, CDR2 SVGAGI. The CDR3 sequence is CASRRGGSGGELFF. The DNA for the CDR3 is TGTGCCAGCCGGCGCGGGGGGTCGGGTGGGGAGCTGTTTTTT.

This clonotype has a handful of counts. V gene TRBV28 combines with J gene TRBJ2-7; no definite D call. Germline CDR1 and CDR2: MDHEN and SYDVKM. V lost 2 bases and J lost 5, with 7 bases in between. The CDR3 covers 12 residues. CDR3 bases: TGTGCCAGCAGTTTAATGACTGACGAGCAGTACTTC. Translating gives CASSLMTDEQYF.

Ten or more counts support this clonotype. The chain couples TRBV19 to TRBJ2-2; D might be TRBD1 or TRBD2, each matching 5 bases. There are 16 residues in the CDR3. Trimming shortened V by 6 bases and J by 4 bases, and 18 bases separated the two germline ends. Germline CDR1 reads LNHDA; CDR2 reads SQIVND (reference sequence). The CDR3 region has the DNA TGTGCCAGTAGCAATCTCCGGGACCACATCACCGGGGAGCTGTTTTTT. This encodes CASSNLRDHITGELFF.

The rearrangement joins TRBV30 to TRBJ2-7; 7 positions agree with TRBD2. Germline V gene sequence: CDR1 GTSNPN, CDR2 SVGIG (reference sequence). The length of the CDR3 is 14 residues. V was clipped by 2 bases and J by 4 bases; unmatched bases: 8. CDR3 in DNA: TGTGCCTGGAGTAGACGCAGGGAGGGGTACGAGCAGTACTTC. Translation gives CAWSRRREGYEQYF.

The chain carries TRBV5-6 and TRBJ2-1; the match to TRBD2 covers 8 bases. This CDR3 is 14 amino acids long. From germline, CDR1 is SGHDT and CDR2 YYEEEE. V was clipped by 3 bases and J by 7 bases; unmatched bases: 6. As DNA, the CDR3 is TGTGCCAGCAGCTCCGGACTAGCAGAAAATGAGCAGTTCTTC. Translation: CASSSGLAENEQFF.

This clonotype was recorded a few times. The chain is built from TRBV6-2 or TRBV6-3 and TRBJ2-5; TRBD2 agrees at 15 bases. Per the germline V gene, CDR1 is MNHEY and CDR2 is SVGEGT. The length of the CDR3 is 15 residues. V lost 4 bases and J lost 4; bases outside the gene matches: 1. The CDR3 coding sequence is TGTGCCAGCAGTTGGACTAGCGGGGGGGCAGAGACCCAGTACTTC. Amino acid sequence: CASSWTSGGAETQYF.

This clonotype has just a few counts. The chain recombines TRBV20-1 with TRBJ2-7; 11 bases are shared with TRBD2. The CDR3 runs 16 residues. V was pared by 7 bases and J by 2 bases, with 13 bases of the junction left unmatched. The germline V gene encodes CDR1 DFQATT and CDR2 SNEGSKA (reference sequence). The CDR3 region is CSVPGGGLAETYEQYF. For the CDR3, the DNA is TGCAGTGTCCCGGGGGGGGGACTAGCGGAGACCTACGAGCAGTACTTC.

A few counts support this clonotype. The rearrangement joins TRBV29-1 to TRBJ2-2, with 7 positions matching TRBD1. CDR1 is SQVTM, CDR2 ANQGSEA, per germline. The V and J ends lost 7 bases and 6 bases, in that order; junction bases with no gene match: 8. The CDR3 runs 13 residues. CDR3 residues: CSASDRRAGELFF. As DNA, the CDR3 is TGCAGCGCTTCGGACAGGCGGGCCGGGGAGCTGTTTTTT.

The chain joins TRBV4-2 to TRBJ2-6, with 7 bases fitting TRBD1. Germline lookup yields CDR1 LGHNA and CDR2 YNFKEQ. With V trimmed by 1 base and J by 4 bases, 4 bases remained unmatched. The CDR3 consists of 16 residues. CDR3 nucleotides: TGTGCCAGCAGCCAAGCGACAGGGAGCGGGGCCAACGTCCTGACTTTC. Amino acid sequence: CASSQATGSGANVLTF.

The CDR3 region is CAWSKSSYEQYF. CDR3 coding DNA: TGTGCCTGGAGTAAATCCTCCTACGAGCAGTACTTC. V usage is TRBV30 and J usage is TRBJ2-7; D is ambiguous. The germline CDR1 and CDR2 sequences are GTSNPN and SVGIG (reference sequence). Trimming removed 2 bases at V and 0 bases at J, with 5 bases between. This CDR3 contains 12 residues.

V and J are TRBV7-9 and TRBJ2-7; D uncertain. Germline V gene lookup returns CDR1 SEHNR and CDR2 FQNEAQ (reference sequence). The V gene lost 3 bases and the J gene lost 5 bases, with 14 bases spanning the gap. This CDR3 region has 14 residues. CDR3 region: CASSLPSVFDEQYF. The CDR3 coding sequence is TGTGCCAGCAGCTTGCCGTCTGTATTCGACGAGCAGTACTTC. The variable domain in full, with the rest retrieved from reference TRBV7-9 and TRBJ2-7, is DTGVSQNPRHKITKRGQNVTFRCDPISEHNRLYWYRQTLGQGPEFLTYFQNEAQLEKSRLLSDRFSAERPKGSFSTLEIQRTEQGDSAMYLCASSLPSVFDEQYFGPGTRLTVT.

The chain recombines TRBV4-2 with TRBJ2-7, with D perhaps matching TRBD2 (5 bases). V shed 6 bases and J shed 0 bases, with 15 bases lying between them. The CDR3 totals 15 residues. The germline CDR1 and CDR2 sequences are LGHNA and YNFKEQ. The CDR3 coding sequence is TGTGCCAGCAGGACTATAGCGCACATCTCCTACGAGCAGTACTTC. Translated: CASRTIAHISYEQYF.

The table lists this clonotype with a few counts. The V gene is TRBV29-1, the J gene TRBJ1-2; 7 bases align to TRBD1. The CDR3 extends over 12 amino acids. Germline trimming cut 6 bases from V and 4 bases from J; bases unmatched to any gene: 5. The V gene's germline CDR1 is SQVTM and CDR2 ANQGSEA. The CDR3 coding sequence is TGCAGCGTCGGGACAGACTCCTATGGCTACACCTTC. This translates into CSVGTDSYGYTF.